One sample yielded the 3 T cell receptor beta chains listed below, sequenced in a study of Graves' ophthalmopathy and Graves' hyperthyroidism. Amplified material comprised TCR beta CDR3 regions derived from RNA transcripts. Second-round multiplex PCR followed a first-round RT-PCR using HTBI primers. TCRdb called the multiplex PCR reads again in MiXCR, with one record for every CDR3 protein. The sample lists around 600,000 distinct CDR3 sequences; about 41% were seen once. The sample taken for sequencing was peripheral blood. The receptors were gathered from an adult man with Graves' ophthalmopathy.

With regard to this clonotype: Just one base apart from a much larger clone, this may be a read error. The genes are TRBV29-1 and TRBJ2-7; D is perhaps TRBD1 (6 bases). The CDR3 has 12 amino acids. V was shortened by 4 bases and J by 1 base, with 8 bases between the two germline ends. Per germline, CDR1 SQVTM and CDR2 ANQGSEA. The CDR3 reads CSVAQGSYEQYF. The CDR3 DNA is TGCAGCGTTGCACAGGGATCCTACGAGCAGTACTTC.

The chain links TRBV5-4 to TRBJ1-2, with D tentatively TRBD1 (5 bases). Per germline, CDR1 SGHNT and CDR2 YYREEE (reference sequence). With 2 bases removed from V and 2 bases from J, the gap between germline ends came to 13 bases. The CDR3 extends over 15 amino acids. CDR3 loop: CASSLAGRTNYGYTF. In DNA, the CDR3 is TGTGCCAGCAGCTTAGCAGGGAGGACCAACTATGGCTACACCTTC. Drawing the rest from reference TRBV5-4 and TRBJ1-2, the complete variable domain is ETGVTQSPTHLIKTRGQQVTLRCSSQSGHNTVSWYQQALGQGPQFIFQYYREEENGRGNFPPRFSGLQFPNYSSELNVNALELDDSALYLCASSLAGRTNYGYTFGSGTRLTVV.

This clonotype was observed many times. The chain couples TRBV9 to TRBJ2-5, with 10 bases matching TRBD1. The germline CDR1 and CDR2 sequences are SGDLS and YYNGEE. This CDR3 is built from 17 residues. The J segment lost 5 bases and the V segment lost 2 bases, leaving 12 bases of the junction unmatched. Written as DNA, the CDR3 is TGTGCCAGCAGCGTCATACCGGGACAGGGGCGACGGGAGACCCAGTACTTC. It translates to CASSVIPGQGRRETQYF.